These T cell receptor beta chains were read from a single sample in a study of CD8+ T cells in alopecia areata. Profiling relied on immunoSEQ multiplex PCR, and the TCRdb table lists in-frame clones only, not all of them. Among 180,000 or so clones listed, about 54% were seen once. Sequencing was performed on CD4+ T cells sorted from blood, taken between weeks 55 and 65, from a patient treated with tofacitinib. These receptor sequences come from a human donor with alopecia areata. The CDR3 runs from the conserved cysteine through the conserved F or W. The order of the fields is J gene, V gene, D gene, clone size, CDR3 protein, CDR3 DNA. The D gene is left open where the match is weak. Size is omitted from some rows. Given values are once, few, many or a class for expanded clones.

J: TRBJ2-4
V: TRBV4-1
D: .
size: .
CDR3: CASSQGQLAKNIQYF
DNA: TGCGCCAGCAGCCAAGGGCAGCTAGCCAAAAACATTCAGTACTTC

J: TRBJ1-5
V: TRBV5-1
D: .
size: .
CDR3: CASSLAGAEYQPQHF
DNA: TGCGCCAGCAGCTTGGCCGGGGCAGAATATCAGCCCCAGCATTTT

J: TRBJ1-1
V: TRBV6-5
D: TRBD1
size: few
CDR3: CASRPGQVRTEAFF
DNA: TGTGCCAGCAGACCGGGACAGGTCAGGACTGAAGCTTTCTTT

J: TRBJ1-1
V: TRBV11-2
D: .
size: once
CDR3: CASSSMGGTLNTEAFF
DNA: TGTGCCAGCAGCTCAATGGGGGGCACTTTGAACACTGAAGCTTTCTTT

J: TRBJ2-3
V: TRBV25-1
D: .
size: .
CDR3: CASSFTGDTQYF
DNA: TGTGCCAGCAGTTTCACGGGGGATACGCAGTATTTT

J: TRBJ2-7
V: TRBV30
D: TRBD1
size: few
CDR3: CAWRLKGAGYEQYF
DNA: TGTGCCTGGAGATTAAAGGGGGCGGGCTACGAGCAGTACTTC

J: TRBJ2-3
V: TRBV29-1
D: .
size: .
CDR3: CSVQLWGGTDTQYF
DNA: TGCAGCGTTCAACTCTGGGGGGGCACAGATACGCAGTATTTT

J: TRBJ2-4
V: TRBV4-2
D: TRBD1
size: .
CDR3: CASSQDPGQGLGIQYF
DNA: TGTGCCAGCAGCCAAGATCCGGGACAGGGTCTGGGCATTCAGTACTTC

J: TRBJ1-2
V: TRBV25-1
D: TRBD1
size: .
CDR3: CASSEWDRPYGYTF
DNA: TGTGCCAGCAGTGAATGGGACAGGCCGTATGGCTACACCTTC

J: TRBJ1-6
V: TRBV7-8
D: .
size: .
CDR3: CASSLEAGSPLHF
DNA: TGTGCCAGCAGCTTAGAGGCGGGTTCACCCCTCCACTTT

J: TRBJ2-4
V: TRBV2
D: .
size: .
CDR3: CASLTPTKNIQYF
DNA: TGTGCCAGCCTTACACCTACCAAAAACATTCAGTACTTC

J: TRBJ1-6
V: TRBV27
D: TRBD1
size: few
CDR3: CASKNQGVDSPLHF
DNA: TGTGCCAGCAAAAACCAGGGGGTTGATTCACCCCTCCACTTT

J: TRBJ1-2
V: TRBV29-1
D: TRBD1
size: few
CDR3: CSMRTGDGYTF
DNA: TGCAGCATGAGGACAGGGGATGGCTACACCTTC

J: TRBJ1-2
V: TRBV5-1
D: .
size: .
CDR3: CASSLQTVDYGYTF
DNA: TGCGCCAGCAGCTTACAGACGGTAGACTATGGCTACACCTTC

J: TRBJ2-3
V: TRBV29-1
D: .
size: .
CDR3: CSVENWVDTQYF
DNA: TGCAGCGTTGAAAATTGGGTAGATACGCAGTATTTT

J: TRBJ2-7
V: TRBV2
D: TRBD1
size: .
CDR3: CASSSTGGGYEQYF
DNA: TGTGCCAGCAGTTCAACAGGGGGAGGTTACGAGCAGTACTTC

J: TRBJ2-7
V: TRBV6-1
D: TRBD1
size: once
CDR3: CASARGPNEQYF
DNA: TGTGCCAGCGCGAGGGGGCCAAACGAGCAGTACTTC

J: TRBJ1-5
V: TRBV7-9
D: .
size: .
CDR3: CASSLAGGTTQPQHF
DNA: TGTGCCAGCAGCTTAGCGGGTGGAACAACTCAGCCCCAGCATTTT

J: TRBJ1-1
V: TRBV7-9
D: TRBD1
size: .
CDR3: CASSRGQVATEAFF
DNA: TGTGCCAGCAGCAGGGGACAGGTGGCCACTGAAGCTTTCTTT

J: TRBJ2-1
V: TRBV29-1
D: TRBD2
size: .
CDR3: CSVGKAGVYNEQFF
DNA: TGCAGCGTTGGCAAAGCGGGGGTCTACAATGAGCAGTTCTTC

J: TRBJ2-2
V: TRBV7-9
D: .
size: few
CDR3: CASSWGTANTGELFF
DNA: TGTGCCAGCAGCTGGGGGACGGCGAACACCGGGGAGCTGTTTTTT

J: TRBJ1-5
V: TRBV7-8
D: .
size: once
CDR3: CASSPRRGDSNQPQHF
DNA: TGTGCCAGCAGCCCACGAAGGGGGGATAGCAATCAGCCCCAGCATTTT

J: TRBJ1-2
V: TRBV19
D: TRBD1
size: .
CDR3: CASSTDRGANYGYTF
DNA: TGTGCCAGTAGTACCGACAGGGGAGCTAACTATGGCTACACCTTC